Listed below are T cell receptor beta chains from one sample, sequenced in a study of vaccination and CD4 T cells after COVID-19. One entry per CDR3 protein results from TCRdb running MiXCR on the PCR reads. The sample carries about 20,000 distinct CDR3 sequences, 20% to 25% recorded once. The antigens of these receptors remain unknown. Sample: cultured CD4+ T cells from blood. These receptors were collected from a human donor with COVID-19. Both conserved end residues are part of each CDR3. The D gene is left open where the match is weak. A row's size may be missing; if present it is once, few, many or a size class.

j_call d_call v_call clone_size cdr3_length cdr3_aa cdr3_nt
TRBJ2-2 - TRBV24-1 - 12 CATSRGPGELFF TGTGCCACCAGTCGAGGGCCCGGGGAGCTGTTTTTT
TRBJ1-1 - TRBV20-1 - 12 CSARDERIEAFF TGCAGTGCTAGAGATGAGAGAATTGAAGCTTTCTTT
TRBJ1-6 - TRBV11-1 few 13 CASSLRGNSPLHF TGTGCCAGCAGCTTGAGGGGGAATTCACCCCTCCACTTT
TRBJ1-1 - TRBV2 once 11 CTSSGFTEAFF TGTACCAGCAGTGGATTCACTGAAGCTTTCTTT
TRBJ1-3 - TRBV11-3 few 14 CASSGPSGGNTIYF TGTGCCAGCAGTGGGCCTTCGGGAGGAAACACCATATATTTT
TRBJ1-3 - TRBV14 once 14 CASSLGGLGNTIYF TGTGCCAGCAGCCTTGGAGGCCTTGGAAACACCATATATTTT
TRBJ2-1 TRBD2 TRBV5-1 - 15 CASSLRSGSYNEQFF TGCGCCAGCAGCTTGAGGAGCGGGAGTTACAATGAGCAGTTCTTC
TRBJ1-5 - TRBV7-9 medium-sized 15 CASSWGGRSNQPQHF TGTGCCAGCTCGTGGGGGGGGAGAAGCAATCAGCCCCAGCATTTT
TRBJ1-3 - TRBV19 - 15 CASSITARSGNTIYF TGTGCCAGTAGTATAACAGCCCGCTCTGGAAACACCATATATTTT
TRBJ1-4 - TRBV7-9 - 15 CASSLAQGTNEKLFF TGTGCCAGCAGCTTAGCGCAGGGGACTAATGAAAAACTGTTTTTT
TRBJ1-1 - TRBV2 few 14 CASRAHDGVFEAFF TGTGCCAGCAGAGCCCACGACGGGGTATTTGAAGCTTTCTTT
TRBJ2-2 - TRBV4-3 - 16 CASSQDWMLNTGELFF TGCGCCAGCAGCCAAGATTGGATGCTAAACACCGGGGAGCTGTTTTTT
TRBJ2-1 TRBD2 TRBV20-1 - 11 CSARTSGGQFF TGCAGTGCCCGGACTAGCGGGGGGCAGTTCTTC
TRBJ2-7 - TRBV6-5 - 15 CASSYDVGRAYEQYF TGTGCCAGCAGTTACGATGTTGGTAGGGCTTACGAGCAGTACTTC